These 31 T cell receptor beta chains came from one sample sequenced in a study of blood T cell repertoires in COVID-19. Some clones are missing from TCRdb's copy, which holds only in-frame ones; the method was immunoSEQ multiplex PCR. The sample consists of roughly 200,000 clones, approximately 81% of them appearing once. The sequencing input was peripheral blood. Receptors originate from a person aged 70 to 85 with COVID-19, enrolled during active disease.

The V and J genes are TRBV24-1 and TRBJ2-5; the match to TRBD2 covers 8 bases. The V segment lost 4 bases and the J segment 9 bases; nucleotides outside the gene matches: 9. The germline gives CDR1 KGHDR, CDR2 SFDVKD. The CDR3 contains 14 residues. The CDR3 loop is CATSDPGPGGAQYF. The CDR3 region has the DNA TGTGCCACCAGTGACCCGGGACCGGGAGGGGCCCAGTACTTC.

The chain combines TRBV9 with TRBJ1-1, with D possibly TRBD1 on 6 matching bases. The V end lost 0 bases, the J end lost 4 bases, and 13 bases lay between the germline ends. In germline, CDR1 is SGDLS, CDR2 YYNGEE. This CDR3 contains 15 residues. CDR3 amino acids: CASSVAGALGTEAFF. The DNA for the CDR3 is TGTGCCAGCAGCGTAGCAGGGGCCTTGGGCACTGAAGCTTTCTTT.

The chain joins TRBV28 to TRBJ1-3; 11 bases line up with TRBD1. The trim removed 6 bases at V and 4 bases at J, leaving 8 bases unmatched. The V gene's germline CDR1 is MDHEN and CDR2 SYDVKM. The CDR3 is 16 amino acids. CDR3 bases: TGTGCCAGCAGACCTGGGACAGGGGGTTACGGAAACACCATATATTTT. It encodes CASRPGTGGYGNTIYF.

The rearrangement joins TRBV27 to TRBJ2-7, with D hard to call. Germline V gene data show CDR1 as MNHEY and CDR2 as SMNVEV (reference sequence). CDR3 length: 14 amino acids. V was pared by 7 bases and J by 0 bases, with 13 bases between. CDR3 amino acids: CASMPRRSSYEQYF. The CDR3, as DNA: TGTGCCAGCATGCCTCGCCGTAGCTCCTACGAGCAGTACTTC.

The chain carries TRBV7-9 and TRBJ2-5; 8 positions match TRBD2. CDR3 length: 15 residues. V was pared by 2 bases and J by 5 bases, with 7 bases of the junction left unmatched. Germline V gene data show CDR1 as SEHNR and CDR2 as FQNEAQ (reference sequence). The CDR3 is CASSLRRGVNETQYF. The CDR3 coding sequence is TGTGCCAGCAGCTTACGGCGGGGGGTAAACGAGACCCAGTACTTC.

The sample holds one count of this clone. CDR3: CASSQEGTSGNEQFF. The CDR3 DNA is TGCGCCAGCAGCCAAGAGGGGACTAGCGGCAATGAGCAGTTCTTC. The gene calls are TRBV4-1 and TRBJ2-1, with 11 bases identical to TRBD2. The germline V gene has CDR1 MGHRA and CDR2 YSYEKL. CDR3 length: 15 residues. J lost 6 bases, V lost 0 bases, and 1 base had no gene match.

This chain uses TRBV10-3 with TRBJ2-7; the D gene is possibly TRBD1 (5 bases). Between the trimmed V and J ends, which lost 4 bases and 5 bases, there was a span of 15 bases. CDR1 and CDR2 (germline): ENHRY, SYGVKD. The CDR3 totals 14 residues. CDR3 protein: CAISVGSGADEQYF. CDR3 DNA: TGTGCCATCAGTGTCGGGTCTGGGGCGGACGAGCAGTACTTC.

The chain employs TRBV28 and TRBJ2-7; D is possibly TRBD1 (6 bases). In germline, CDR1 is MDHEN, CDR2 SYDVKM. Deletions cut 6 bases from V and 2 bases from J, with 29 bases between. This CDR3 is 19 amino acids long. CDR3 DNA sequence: TGTGCCAGCAGCCCATCCCCTGGGGTCGGCAGGGGTAATCCCTACGAGCAGTACTTC. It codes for CASSPSPGVGRGNPYEQYF.

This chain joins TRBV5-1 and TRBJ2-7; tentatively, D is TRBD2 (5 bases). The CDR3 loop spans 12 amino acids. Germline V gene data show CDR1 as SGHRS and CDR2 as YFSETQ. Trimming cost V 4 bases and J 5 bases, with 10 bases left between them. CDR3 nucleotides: TGCGCCAGCAGCGAGGACTGGGACGAGCAGTACTTC. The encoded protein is CASSEDWDEQYF.

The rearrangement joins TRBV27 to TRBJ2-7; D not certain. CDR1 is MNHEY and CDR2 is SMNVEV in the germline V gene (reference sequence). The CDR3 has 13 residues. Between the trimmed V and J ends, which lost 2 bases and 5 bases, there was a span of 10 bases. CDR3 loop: CASSLIVSHEQYF. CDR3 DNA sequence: TGTGCCAGCAGTTTAATAGTAAGCCACGAGCAGTACTTC.

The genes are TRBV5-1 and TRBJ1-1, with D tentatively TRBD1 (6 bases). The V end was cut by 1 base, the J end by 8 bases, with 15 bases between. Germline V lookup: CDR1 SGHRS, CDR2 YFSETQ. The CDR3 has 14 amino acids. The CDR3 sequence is CASSLSVQGGEAFF. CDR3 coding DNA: TGCGCCAGCAGCTTGTCGGTACAGGGTGGAGAAGCTTTCTTT.

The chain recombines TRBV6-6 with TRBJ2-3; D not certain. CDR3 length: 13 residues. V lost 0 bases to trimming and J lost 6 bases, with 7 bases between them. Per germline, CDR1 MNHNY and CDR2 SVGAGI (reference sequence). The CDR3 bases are TGTGCCAGCAGTTACTCGTTATCGGATACGCAGTATTTT. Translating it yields CASSYSLSDTQYF.

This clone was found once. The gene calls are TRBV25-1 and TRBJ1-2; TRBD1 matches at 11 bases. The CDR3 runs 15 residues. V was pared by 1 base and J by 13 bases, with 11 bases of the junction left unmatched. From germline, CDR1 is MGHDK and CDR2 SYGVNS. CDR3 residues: CASSEFTPDRGPCTF. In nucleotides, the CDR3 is TGTGCCAGCAGTGAATTCACCCCGGACAGGGGGCCTTGCACCTTC.

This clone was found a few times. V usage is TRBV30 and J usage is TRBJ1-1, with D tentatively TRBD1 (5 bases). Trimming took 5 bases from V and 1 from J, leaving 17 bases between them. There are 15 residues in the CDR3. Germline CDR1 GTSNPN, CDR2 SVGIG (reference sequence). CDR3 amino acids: CAWSRWGGRNTEAFF. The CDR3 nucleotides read TGTGCCTGGTCCCGATGGGGGGGAAGGAACACTGAAGCTTTCTTT.

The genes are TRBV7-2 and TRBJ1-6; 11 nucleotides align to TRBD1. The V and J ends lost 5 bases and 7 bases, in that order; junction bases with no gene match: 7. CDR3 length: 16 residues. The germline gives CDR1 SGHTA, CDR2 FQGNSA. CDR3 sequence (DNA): TGTGCCAGCAGCACTTGGACAGGGGGCTACAATTCACCCCTCCACTTT. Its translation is CASSTWTGGYNSPLHF. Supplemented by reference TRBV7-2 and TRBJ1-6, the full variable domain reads GAGVSQSPSNKVTEKGKDVELRCDPISGHTALYWYRQSLGQGLEFLIYFQGNSAPDKSGLPSDRFSAERTGGSVSTLTIQRTQQEDSAVYLCASSTWTGGYNSPLHFGNGTRLTVT.

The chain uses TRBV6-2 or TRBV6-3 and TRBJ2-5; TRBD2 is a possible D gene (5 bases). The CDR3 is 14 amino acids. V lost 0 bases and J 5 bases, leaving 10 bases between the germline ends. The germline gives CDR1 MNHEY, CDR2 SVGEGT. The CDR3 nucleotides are TGTGCCAGCAGTTACTCGCCTAGAGGGGAGACCCAGTACTTC. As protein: CASSYSPRGETQYF.

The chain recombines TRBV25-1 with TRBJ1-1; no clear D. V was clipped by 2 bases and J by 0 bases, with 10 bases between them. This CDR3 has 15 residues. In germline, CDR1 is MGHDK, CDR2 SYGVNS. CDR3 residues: CASSEELPLNTEAFF. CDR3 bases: TGTGCCAGCAGTGAAGAGTTACCGTTGAACACTGAAGCTTTCTTT.

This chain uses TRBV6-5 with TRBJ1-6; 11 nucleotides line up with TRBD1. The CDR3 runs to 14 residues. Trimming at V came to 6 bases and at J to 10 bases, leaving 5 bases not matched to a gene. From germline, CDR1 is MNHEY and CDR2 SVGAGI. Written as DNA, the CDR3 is TGTGCCAGCAGCCGGGACAGGGGGTTCTCACCCCTCCACTTT. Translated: CASSRDRGFSPLHF.

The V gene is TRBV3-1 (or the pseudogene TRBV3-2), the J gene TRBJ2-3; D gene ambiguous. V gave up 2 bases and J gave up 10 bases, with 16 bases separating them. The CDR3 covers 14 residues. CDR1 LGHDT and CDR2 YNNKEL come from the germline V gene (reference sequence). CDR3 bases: TGTGCCAGCAGCCAAAGGCTTGACGGGTTGGCGCAGTATTTT. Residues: CASSQRLDGLAQYF.

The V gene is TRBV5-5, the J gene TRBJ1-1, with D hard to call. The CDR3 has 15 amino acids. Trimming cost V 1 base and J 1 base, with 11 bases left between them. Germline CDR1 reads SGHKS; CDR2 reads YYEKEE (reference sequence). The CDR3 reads CASSLSTVGNTEAFF. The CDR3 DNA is TGTGCCAGCAGCTTGAGCACTGTCGGGAACACTGAAGCTTTCTTT. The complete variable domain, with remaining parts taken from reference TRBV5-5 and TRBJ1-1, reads DAGVTQSPTHLIKTRGQQVTLRCSPISGHKSVSWYQQVLGQGPQFIFQYYEKEERGRGNFPDRFSARQFPNYSSELNVNALLLGDSALYLCASSLSTVGNTEAFFGQGTRLTVV.

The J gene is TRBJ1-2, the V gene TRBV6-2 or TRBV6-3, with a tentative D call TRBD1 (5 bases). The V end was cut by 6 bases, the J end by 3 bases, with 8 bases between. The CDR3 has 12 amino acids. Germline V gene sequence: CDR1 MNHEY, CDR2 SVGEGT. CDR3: CASSGGDYGYTF. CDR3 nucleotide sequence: TGTGCCAGCAGCGGGGGGGACTATGGCTACACCTTC.

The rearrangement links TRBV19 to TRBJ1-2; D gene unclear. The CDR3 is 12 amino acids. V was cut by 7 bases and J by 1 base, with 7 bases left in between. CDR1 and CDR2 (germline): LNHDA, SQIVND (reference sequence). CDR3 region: CASNNHNYGYTF. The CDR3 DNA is TGTGCCAGTAACAATCATAACTATGGCTACACCTTC.

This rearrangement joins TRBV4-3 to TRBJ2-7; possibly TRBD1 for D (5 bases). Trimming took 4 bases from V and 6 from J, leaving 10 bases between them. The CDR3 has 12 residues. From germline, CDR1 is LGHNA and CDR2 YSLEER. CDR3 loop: CASSRVQGEQYF. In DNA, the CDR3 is TGCGCCAGCAGCCGAGTGCAGGGCGAGCAGTACTTC.

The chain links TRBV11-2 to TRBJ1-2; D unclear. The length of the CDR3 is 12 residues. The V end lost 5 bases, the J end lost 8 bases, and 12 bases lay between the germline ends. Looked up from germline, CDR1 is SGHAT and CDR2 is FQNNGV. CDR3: CASSPEGGGYTF. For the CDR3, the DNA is TGTGCCAGCAGCCCCGAGGGTGGCGGCTACACCTTC.

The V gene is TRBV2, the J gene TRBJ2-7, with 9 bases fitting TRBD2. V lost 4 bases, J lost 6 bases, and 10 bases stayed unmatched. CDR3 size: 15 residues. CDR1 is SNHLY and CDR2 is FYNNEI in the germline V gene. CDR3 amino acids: CASSVPAGGSLEQYF. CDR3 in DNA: TGTGCCAGCAGTGTCCCGGCGGGGGGGTCGCTCGAGCAGTACTTC.

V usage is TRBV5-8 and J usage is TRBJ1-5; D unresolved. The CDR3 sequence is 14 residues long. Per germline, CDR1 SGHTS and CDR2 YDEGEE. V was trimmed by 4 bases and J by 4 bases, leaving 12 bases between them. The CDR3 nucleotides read TGTGCCAGCAGCGTCAGGCAAAGGAATCAGCCCCAGCATTTT. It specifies CASSVRQRNQPQHF.

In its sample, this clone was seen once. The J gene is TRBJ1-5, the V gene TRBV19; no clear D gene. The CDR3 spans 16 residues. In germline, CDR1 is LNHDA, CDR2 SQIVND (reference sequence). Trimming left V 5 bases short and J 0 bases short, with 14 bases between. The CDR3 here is CASSLFRRNSNQPQHF. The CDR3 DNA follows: TGTGCCAGTAGTCTCTTTCGGAGGAATAGCAATCAGCCCCAGCATTTT.

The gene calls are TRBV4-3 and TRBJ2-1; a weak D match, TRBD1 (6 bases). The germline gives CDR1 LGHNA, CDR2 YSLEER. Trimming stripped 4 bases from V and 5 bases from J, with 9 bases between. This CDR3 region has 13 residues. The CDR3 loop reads CASSRGTNNEQFF. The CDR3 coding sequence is TGCGCCAGCAGCCGTGGGACAAACAATGAGCAGTTCTTC.

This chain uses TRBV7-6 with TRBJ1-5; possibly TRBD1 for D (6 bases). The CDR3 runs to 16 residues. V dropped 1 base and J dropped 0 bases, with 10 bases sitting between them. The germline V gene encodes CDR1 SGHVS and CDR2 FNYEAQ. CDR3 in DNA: TGTGCCAGCAGCTTAGGACCAGGGGATAGCAATCAGCCCCAGCATTTT. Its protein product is CASSLGPGDSNQPQHF.

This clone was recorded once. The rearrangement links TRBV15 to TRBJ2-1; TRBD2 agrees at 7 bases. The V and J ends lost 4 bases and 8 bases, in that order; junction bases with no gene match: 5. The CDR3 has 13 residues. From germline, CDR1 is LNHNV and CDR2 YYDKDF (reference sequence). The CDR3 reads CATSKRLADEQFF. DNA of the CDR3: TGTGCCACCAGCAAAAGACTAGCCGATGAGCAGTTCTTC.

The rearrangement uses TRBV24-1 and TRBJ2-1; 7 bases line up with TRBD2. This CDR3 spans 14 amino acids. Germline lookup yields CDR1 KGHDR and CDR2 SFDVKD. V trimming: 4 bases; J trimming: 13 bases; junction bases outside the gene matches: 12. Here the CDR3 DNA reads TGTGCCACCAGTGACCCCGGCCTGGGACTACCTCAGTTCTTC. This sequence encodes CATSDPGLGLPQFF.